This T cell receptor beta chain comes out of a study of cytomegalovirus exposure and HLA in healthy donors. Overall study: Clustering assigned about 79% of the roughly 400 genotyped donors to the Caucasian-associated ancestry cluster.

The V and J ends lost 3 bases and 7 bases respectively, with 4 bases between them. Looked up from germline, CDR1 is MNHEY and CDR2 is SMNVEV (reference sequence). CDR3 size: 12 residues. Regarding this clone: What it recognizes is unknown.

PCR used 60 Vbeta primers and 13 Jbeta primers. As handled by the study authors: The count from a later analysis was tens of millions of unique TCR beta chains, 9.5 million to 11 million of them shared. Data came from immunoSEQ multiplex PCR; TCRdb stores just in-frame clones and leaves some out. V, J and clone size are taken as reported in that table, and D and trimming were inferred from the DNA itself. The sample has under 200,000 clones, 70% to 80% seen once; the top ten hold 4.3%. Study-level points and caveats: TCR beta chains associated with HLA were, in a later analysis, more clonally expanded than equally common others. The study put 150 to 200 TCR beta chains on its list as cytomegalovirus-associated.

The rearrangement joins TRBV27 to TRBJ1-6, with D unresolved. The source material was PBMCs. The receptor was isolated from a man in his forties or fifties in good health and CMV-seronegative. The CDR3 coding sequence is TGTGCCAGCAGTTTCCTGAATTCACCCCTCCACTTT. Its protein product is CASSFLNSPLHF.